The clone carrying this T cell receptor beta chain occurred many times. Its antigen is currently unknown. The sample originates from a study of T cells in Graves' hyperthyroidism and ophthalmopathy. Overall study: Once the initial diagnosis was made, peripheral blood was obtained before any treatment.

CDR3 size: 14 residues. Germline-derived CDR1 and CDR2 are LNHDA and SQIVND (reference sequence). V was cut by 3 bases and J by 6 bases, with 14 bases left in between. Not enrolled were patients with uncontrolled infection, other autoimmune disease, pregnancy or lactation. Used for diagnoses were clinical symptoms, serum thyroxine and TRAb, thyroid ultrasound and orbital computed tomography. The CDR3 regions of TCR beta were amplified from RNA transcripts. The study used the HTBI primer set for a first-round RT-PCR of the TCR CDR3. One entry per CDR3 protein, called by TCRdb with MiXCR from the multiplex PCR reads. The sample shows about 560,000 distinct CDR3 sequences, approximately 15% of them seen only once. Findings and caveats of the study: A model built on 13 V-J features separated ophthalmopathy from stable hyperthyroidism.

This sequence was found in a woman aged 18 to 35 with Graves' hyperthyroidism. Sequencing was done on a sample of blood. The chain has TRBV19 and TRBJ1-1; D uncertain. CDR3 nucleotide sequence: TGTGCCAGTAGTATCGCCAGGATATCCGCTGAAGCTTTCTTT. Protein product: CASSIARISAEAFF.